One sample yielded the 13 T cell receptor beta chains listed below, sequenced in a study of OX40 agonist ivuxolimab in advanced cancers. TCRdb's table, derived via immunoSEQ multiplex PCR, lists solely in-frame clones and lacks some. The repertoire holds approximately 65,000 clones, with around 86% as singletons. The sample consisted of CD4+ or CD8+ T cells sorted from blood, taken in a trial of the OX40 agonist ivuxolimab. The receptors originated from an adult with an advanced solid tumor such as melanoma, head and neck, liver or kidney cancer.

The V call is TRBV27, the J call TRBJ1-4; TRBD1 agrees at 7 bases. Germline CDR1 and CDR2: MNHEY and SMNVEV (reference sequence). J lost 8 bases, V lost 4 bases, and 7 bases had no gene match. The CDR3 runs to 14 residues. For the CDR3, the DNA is TGTGCCAGCAGTTCACAGGGGAGGGACGAAAAACTGTTTTTT. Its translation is CASSSQGRDEKLFF.

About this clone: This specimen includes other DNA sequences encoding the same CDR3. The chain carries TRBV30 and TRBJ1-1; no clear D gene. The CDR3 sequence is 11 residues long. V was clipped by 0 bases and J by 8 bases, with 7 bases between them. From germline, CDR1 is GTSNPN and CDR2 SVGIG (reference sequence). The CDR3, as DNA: TGTGCCTGGAGTGTACGGGTAGAAGCTTTCTTT. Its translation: CAWSVRVEAFF.

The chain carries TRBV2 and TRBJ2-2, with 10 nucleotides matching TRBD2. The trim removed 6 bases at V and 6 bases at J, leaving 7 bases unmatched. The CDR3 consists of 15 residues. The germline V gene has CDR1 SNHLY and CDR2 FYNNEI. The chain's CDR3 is CASRRAGGTAGELFF. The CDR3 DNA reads TGTGCCAGCAGACGAGCGGGAGGGACCGCCGGGGAGCTGTTTTTT.

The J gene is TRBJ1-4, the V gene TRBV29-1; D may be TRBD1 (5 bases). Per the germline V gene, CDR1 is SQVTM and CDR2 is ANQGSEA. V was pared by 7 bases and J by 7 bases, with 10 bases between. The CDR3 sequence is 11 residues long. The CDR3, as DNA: TGCAGCGCTCCGCAGGGTGAAAAACTGTTTTTT. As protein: CSAPQGEKLFF.

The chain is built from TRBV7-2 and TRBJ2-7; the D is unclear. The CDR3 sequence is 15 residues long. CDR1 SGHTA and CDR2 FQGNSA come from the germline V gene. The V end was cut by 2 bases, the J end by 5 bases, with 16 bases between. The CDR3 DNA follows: TGTGCCAGCAGCTTAACGTTGGGTTCGGCCAACGAGCAGTACTTC. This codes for CASSLTLGSANEQYF.

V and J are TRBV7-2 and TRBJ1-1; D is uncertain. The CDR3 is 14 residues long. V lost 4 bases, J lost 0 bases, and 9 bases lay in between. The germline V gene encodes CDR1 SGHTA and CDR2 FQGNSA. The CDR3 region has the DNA TGTGCCAGCAGCTACGGACCGATGAACACTGAAGCTTTCTTT. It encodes CASSYGPMNTEAFF.

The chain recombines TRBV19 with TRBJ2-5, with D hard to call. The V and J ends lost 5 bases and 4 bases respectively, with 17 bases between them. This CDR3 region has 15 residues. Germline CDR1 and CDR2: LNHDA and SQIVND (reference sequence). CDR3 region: CASSPPGSGGETQYF. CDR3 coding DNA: TGTGCCAGTAGTCCCCCTGGCTCAGGCGGAGAGACCCAGTACTTC.

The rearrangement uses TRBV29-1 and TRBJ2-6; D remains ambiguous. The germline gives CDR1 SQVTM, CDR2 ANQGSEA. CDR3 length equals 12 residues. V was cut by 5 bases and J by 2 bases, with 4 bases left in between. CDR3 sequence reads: CSVTAGANVLTF. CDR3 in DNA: TGCAGCGTTACGGCTGGGGCCAACGTCCTGACTTTC.

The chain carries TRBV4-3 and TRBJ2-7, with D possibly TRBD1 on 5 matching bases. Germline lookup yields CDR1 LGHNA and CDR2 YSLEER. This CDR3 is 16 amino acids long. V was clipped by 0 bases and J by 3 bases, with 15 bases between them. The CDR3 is CASSQDRGQGGYEQYF. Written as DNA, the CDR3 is TGCGCCAGCAGCCAAGATCGTGGCCAGGGTGGCTACGAGCAGTACTTC.

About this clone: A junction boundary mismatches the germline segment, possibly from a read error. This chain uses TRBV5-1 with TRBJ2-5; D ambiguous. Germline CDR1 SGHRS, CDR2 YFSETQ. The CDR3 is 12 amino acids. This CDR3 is CASRLERETQYF. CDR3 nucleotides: TGCGCCAGCAGGTTGGAGAGAGAGACCCAGTACTTC.

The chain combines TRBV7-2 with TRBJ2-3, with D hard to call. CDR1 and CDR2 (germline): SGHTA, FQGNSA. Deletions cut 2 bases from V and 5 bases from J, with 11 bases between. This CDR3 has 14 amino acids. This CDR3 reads CASSLRSTLDTQYF. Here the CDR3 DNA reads TGTGCCAGCAGCTTAAGGTCGACCCTAGATACGCAGTATTTT.

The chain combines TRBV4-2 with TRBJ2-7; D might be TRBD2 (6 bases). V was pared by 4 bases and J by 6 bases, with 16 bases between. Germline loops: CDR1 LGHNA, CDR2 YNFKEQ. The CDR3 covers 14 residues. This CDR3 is CASSPTRDGPEQYF. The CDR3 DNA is TGTGCCAGCAGCCCGACTAGAGATGGGCCCGAGCAGTACTTC.

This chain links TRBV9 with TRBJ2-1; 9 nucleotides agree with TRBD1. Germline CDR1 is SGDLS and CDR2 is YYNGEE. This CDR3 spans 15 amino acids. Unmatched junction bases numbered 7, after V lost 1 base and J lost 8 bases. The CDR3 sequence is CASSVLGQGNDEQFF. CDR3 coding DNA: TGTGCCAGCAGCGTACTGGGACAGGGTAACGATGAGCAGTTCTTC.